The 8 T cell receptor beta chains in this list originate from one sample, sequenced in a study of spatial heterogeneity in lung cancer. MiXCR, applied by TCRdb to the 5' RACE reads, yields one record per CDR3 protein. The sample records thousands of distinct CDR3 sequences, roughly a fifth being singletons. Time point given: sample taken at primary tumor resection. Unsorted whole RNA from tumor, nontumor lung or frozen PBMC underwent sequencing. The sequencing here drew on PBMCs, taken at surgery. The source of these receptors is a female donor with early-stage non-small cell lung cancer.

There are a few counts of this clonotype. This chain links TRBV19 with TRBJ2-7, with 7 positions matching TRBD2. Germline CDR1 is LNHDA and CDR2 is SQIVND (reference sequence). The CDR3 is made up of 14 amino acids. V lost 3 bases, J lost 2 bases, and 4 bases stayed unmatched. CDR3 in amino acids: CASSMTGGPYEQYF. CDR3 DNA sequence: TGTGCCAGTAGTATGACGGGAGGACCCTACGAGCAGTACTTC.

The V gene is TRBV9, the J gene TRBJ2-3; D is undetermined. V lost 3 bases to trimming and J lost 4 bases, with 6 bases between them. This CDR3 spans 12 amino acids. Germline CDR1 reads SGDLS; CDR2 reads YYNGEE. CDR3 DNA sequence: TGTGCCAGCAGCGCGATAGCAGATACGCAGTATTTT. Translating it yields CASSAIADTQYF.

This clonotype is labeled as medium-sized. The rearrangement joins TRBV2 to TRBJ2-3, with D possibly matching TRBD2 (5 bases). The length of the CDR3 is 15 residues. V lost 3 bases and J 2 bases, leaving 12 bases between the germline ends. The germline CDR1 and CDR2 sequences are SNHLY and FYNNEI. The CDR3 region has the DNA TGTGCCAGCAGTGAGGTGAGGGCGGACACAGATACGCAGTATTTT. This translates into CASSEVRADTDTQYF.

By share, this clonotype ranks as medium-sized (0.01 to 0.1%). The V call is TRBV20-1, the J call TRBJ2-1; 10 bases are shared with TRBD2. This CDR3 comprises 16 residues. V lost 6 bases to trimming and J lost 4 bases; unmatched junction nucleotides: 12. Per the germline V gene, CDR1 is DFQATT and CDR2 is SNEGSKA (reference sequence). CDR3 in DNA: TGCAGTGCACCGCACCTTGGACTAGCGGATTACAATGAGCAGTTCTTC. It encodes CSAPHLGLADYNEQFF.

At least ten counts were recorded for this clonotype. CDR3 loop: CASSQVRDTEAFF. DNA of the CDR3: TGTGCCAGCAGCCAAGTAAGAGACACTGAAGCTTTCTTT. V usage is TRBV4-2 and J usage is TRBJ1-1; the D is unclear. Germline CDR1 is LGHNA and CDR2 is YNFKEQ. This CDR3 is 13 amino acids long. Trimming left V 1 base short and J 3 bases short, with 6 bases between.

V gene TRBV20-1 combines with J gene TRBJ1-3; D is ambiguous. V was shortened by 0 bases and J by 0 bases, with 9 bases between the two germline ends. The CDR3 spans 15 residues. Looked up from germline, CDR1 is DFQATT and CDR2 is SNEGSKA (reference sequence). CDR3 loop: CSARDQESSGNTIYF. CDR3 DNA: TGCAGTGCTAGAGATCAGGAGTCCTCTGGAAACACCATATATTTT.

V and J are TRBV7-9 and TRBJ2-3, with unresolved D. Germline CDR1 SEHNR, CDR2 FQNEAQ (reference sequence). The CDR3 contains 14 residues. The V end was cut by 1 base, the J end by 2 bases, with 7 bases between. The DNA for the CDR3 is TGTGCCAGCAGCTTAGAGGTTGCCACAGATACGCAGTATTTT. This translates into CASSLEVATDTQYF. Full variable domain (remainder filled in from reference TRBV7-9 and TRBJ2-3): DTGVSQNPRHKITKRGQNVTFRCDPISEHNRLYWYRQTLGQGPEFLTYFQNEAQLEKSRLLSDRFSAERPKGSFSTLEIQRTEQGDSAMYLCASSLEVATDTQYFGPGTRLTVL.

This clonotype was counted once. The chain couples TRBV5-4 to TRBJ2-7; TRBD2 aligns across 8 bases. The CDR3 runs 14 residues. With V trimmed by 5 bases and J by 6 bases, 10 bases remained unmatched. In germline, CDR1 is SGHNT, CDR2 YYREEE (reference sequence). CDR3 in amino acids: CASSKPSGRSEQYF. DNA for the CDR3: TGTGCCAGCAGTAAGCCCAGCGGGAGAAGCGAGCAGTACTTC.